This T cell receptor beta chain originates from a study of T cell responses to AZD1222 COVID-19 vaccine. General study findings and limits: Vaccine-related CD4 TCRs covered spike, predominating at 160-218 and 743-854. The study reported that nearly half of spike-specific TCRs target unmutated variant regions. Donors were mostly white British, more females; clonal diversity possibly underestimated. Sampling that yielded the repertoires occurred only after the peak T cell response.

Germline loops: CDR1 ENHRY, CDR2 SYGVKD. The ends lost 7 bases at V and 4 bases at J; junction bases unmatched: 3. There are 12 residues in the CDR3. Profiled with immunoSEQ multiplex PCR; TCRdb holds only in-frame clones, not every one. This table holds tens of thousands of clones, roughly 89% found once. On this clone: The target antigen is unknown.

This TCR came from an adult in good health. This material consisted of peripheral blood, taken on day 0 of MenACWY control vaccination. The chain combines TRBV10-3 with TRBJ1-2; TRBD1 matches at 7 bases. In DNA form, the CDR3 reads TGTGCCATCACGGGACAGACCTATGGCTACACCTTC. Encoded protein: CAITGQTYGYTF.